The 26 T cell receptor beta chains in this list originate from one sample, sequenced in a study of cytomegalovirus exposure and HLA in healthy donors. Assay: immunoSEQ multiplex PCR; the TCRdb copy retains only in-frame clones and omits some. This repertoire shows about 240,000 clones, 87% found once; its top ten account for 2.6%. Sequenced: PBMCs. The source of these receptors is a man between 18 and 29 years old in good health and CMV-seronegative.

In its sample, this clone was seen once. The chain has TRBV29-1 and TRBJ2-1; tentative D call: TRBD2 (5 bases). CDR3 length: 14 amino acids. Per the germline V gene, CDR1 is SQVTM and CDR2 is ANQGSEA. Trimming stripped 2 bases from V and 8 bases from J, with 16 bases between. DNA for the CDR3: TGCAGCGTTGAATATAACGGGGTAGGTGATGAGCAGTTCTTC. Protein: CSVEYNGVGDEQFF.

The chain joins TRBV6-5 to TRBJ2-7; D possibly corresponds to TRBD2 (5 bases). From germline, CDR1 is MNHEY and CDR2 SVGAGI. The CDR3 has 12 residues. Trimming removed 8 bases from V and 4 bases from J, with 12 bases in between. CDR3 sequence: CASSTPGYEQYF. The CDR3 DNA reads TGTGCCAGCTCTACCCCGGGATACGAGCAGTACTTC.

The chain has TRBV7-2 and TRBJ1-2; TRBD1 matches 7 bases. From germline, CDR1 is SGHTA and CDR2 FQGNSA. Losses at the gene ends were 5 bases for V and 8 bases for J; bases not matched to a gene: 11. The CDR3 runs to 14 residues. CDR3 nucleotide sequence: TGTGCCAGCAGCCCGAAAGGACAGGTACGAGGCTACACCTTC. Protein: CASSPKGQVRGYTF.

CDR3 region: CASSPALPSGRGGEQFF. In DNA form, the CDR3 reads TGTGCCAGCAGCCCGGCCCTGCCGAGCGGGAGGGGAGGTGAGCAGTTCTTC. V gene TRBV7-9 combines with J gene TRBJ2-1; 10 bases map to TRBD2. Germline V gives CDR1 SEHNR, CDR2 FQNEAQ (reference sequence). The CDR3 spans 17 residues. J gave up 9 bases and V 5 bases, and 16 bases lay outside the gene matches.

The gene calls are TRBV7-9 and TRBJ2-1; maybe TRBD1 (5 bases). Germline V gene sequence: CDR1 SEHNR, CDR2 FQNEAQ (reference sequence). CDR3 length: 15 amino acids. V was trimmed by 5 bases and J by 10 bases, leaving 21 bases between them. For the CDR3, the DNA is TGTGCCAGCAGCCTGACGGAAGCAAAGCCAGGGGAGCAGTTCTTC. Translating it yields CASSLTEAKPGEQFF.

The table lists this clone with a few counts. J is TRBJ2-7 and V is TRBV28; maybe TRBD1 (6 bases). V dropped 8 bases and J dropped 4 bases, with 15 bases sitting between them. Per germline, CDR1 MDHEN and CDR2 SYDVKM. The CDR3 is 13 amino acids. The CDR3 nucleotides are TGTGCCAGCGGAACAGGGCCGGGATACGAGCAGTACTTC. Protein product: CASGTGPGYEQYF.

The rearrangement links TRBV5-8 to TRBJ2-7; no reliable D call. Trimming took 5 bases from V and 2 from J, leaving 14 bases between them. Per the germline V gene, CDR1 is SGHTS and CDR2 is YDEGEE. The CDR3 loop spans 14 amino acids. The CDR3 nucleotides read TGTGCCAGCAGTCCGCTAGGCCCAGCCTACGAGCAGTACTTC. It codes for CASSPLGPAYEQYF.

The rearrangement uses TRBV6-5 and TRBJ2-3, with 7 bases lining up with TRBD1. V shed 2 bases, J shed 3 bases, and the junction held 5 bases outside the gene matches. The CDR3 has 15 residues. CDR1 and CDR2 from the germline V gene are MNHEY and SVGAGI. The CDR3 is CASSYRDSPTDTQYF. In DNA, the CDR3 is TGTGCCAGCAGTTACCGGGACAGCCCAACAGATACGCAGTATTTT.

The CDR3 is CASWVMQGFENQPQHF. The CDR3 nucleotides read TGTGCCAGCTGGGTTATGCAGGGTTTTGAGAATCAGCCCCAGCATTTT. The rearrangement uses TRBV27 and TRBJ1-5, with a possible D match to TRBD1 (5 bases). This CDR3 has 16 residues. Germline V CDR1 and CDR2: MNHEY, SMNVEV (reference sequence). V shed 8 bases and J shed 4 bases, with 21 bases lying between them.

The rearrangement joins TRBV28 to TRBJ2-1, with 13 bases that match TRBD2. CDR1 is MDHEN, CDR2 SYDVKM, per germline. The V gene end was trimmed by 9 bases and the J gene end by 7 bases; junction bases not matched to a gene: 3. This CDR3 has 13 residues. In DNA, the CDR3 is TGTGCCAGTACACTAGCGGGAGGGAATGAGCAGTTCTTC. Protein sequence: CASTLAGGNEQFF.

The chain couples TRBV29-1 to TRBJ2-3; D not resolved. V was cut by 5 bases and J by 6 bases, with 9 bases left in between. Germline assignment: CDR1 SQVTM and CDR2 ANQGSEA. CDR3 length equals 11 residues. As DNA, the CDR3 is TGCAGCGTTATCAACTCCGATACGCAGTATTTT. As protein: CSVINSDTQYF.

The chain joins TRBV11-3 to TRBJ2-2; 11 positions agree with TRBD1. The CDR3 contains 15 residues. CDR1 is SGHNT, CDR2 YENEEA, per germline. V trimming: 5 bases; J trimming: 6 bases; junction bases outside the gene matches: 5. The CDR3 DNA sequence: TGTGCCAGCAGCCTGGGACAGGGGGACGCCGGGGAGCTGTTTTTT. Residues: CASSLGQGDAGELFF.

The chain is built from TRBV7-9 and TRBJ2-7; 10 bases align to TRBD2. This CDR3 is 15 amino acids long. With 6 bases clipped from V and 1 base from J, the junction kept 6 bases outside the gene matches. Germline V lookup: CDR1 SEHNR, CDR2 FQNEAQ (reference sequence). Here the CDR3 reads CASRGTSELSYEQYF. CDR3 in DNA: TGTGCCAGCAGGGGGACTAGCGAACTTTCCTACGAGCAGTACTTC.

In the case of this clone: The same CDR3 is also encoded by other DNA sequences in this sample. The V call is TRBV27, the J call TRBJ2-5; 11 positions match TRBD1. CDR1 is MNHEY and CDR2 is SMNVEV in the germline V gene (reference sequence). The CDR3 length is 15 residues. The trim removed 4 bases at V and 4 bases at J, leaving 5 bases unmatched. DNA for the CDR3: TGTGCCAGCAGTTCTGGGACAGGGGGAGGAGAGACCCAGTACTTC. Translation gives CASSSGTGGGETQYF.

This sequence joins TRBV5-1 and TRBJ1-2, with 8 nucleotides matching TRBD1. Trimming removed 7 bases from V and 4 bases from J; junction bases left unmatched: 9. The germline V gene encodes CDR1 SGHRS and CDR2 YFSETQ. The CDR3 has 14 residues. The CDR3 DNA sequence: TGCGCCAGCGGACAGGGTCAGAGGGGCTATGGCTACACCTTC. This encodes CASGQGQRGYGYTF.

The CDR3 DNA is TGTGCCAGCAGCTTAGCGGCAGGGGGCCAGGAGACCCAGTACTTC. Amino acid sequence: CASSLAAGGQETQYF. V and J are TRBV7-9 and TRBJ2-5; 8 bases fit TRBD1. Trimming at V came to 0 bases and at J to 5 bases, leaving 5 bases not matched to a gene. The germline V gene encodes CDR1 SEHNR and CDR2 FQNEAQ (reference sequence). CDR3 size: 15 residues.

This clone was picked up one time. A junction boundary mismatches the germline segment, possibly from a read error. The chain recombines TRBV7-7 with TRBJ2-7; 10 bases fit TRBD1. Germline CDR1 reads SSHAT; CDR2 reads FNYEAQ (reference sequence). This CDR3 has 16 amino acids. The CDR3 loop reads CASSLAPGQGTYEQYF. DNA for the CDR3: TGTGCTAGCAGCTTAGCCCCGGGACAGGGGACCTACGAGCAGTACTTC.

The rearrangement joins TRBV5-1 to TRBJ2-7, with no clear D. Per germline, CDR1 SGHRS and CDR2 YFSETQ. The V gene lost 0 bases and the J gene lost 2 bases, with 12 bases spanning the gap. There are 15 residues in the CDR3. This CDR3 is CASSLEYTSTYEQYF. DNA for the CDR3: TGCGCCAGCAGCTTGGAGTATACGAGTACCTACGAGCAGTACTTC.

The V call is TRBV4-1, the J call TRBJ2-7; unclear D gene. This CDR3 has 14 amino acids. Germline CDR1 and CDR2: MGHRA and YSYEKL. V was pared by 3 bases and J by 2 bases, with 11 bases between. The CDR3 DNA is TGCGCCAGCAGCCAGACCGACAAGCCCTACGAGCAGTACTTC. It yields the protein CASSQTDKPYEQYF.

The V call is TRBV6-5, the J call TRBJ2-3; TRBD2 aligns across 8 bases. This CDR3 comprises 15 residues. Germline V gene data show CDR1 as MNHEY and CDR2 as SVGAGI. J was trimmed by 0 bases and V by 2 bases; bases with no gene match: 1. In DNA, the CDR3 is TGTGCCAGCAGTTACCGGGAGGGGAGCACAGATACGCAGTATTTT. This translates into CASSYREGSTDTQYF.

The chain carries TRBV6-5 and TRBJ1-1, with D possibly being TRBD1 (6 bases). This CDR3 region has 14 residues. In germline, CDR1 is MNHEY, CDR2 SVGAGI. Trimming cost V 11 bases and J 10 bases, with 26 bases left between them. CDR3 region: CASRRGGRGVVAFF. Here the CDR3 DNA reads TGTGCCTCCCGGCGGGGGGGGCGAGGTGTTGTAGCTTTCTTT.

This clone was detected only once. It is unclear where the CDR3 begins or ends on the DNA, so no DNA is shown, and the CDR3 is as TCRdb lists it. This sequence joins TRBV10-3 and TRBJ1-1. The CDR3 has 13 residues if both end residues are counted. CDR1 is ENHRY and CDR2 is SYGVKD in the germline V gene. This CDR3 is CAIKFGEGTEAFF.

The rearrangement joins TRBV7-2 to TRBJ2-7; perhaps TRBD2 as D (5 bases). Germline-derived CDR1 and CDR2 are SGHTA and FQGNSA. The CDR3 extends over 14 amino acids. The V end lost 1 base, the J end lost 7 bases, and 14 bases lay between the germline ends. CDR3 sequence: CASSLGGAVLEQYF. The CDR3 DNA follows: TGTGCCAGCAGCTTAGGAGGAGCGGTGCTGGAGCAGTACTTC.

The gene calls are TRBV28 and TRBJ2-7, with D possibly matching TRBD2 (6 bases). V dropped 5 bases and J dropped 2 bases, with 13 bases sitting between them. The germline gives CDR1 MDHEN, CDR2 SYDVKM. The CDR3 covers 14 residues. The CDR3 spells CASSGGSPPYEQYF. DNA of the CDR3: TGTGCCAGCAGTGGAGGGAGCCCCCCCTACGAGCAGTACTTC.

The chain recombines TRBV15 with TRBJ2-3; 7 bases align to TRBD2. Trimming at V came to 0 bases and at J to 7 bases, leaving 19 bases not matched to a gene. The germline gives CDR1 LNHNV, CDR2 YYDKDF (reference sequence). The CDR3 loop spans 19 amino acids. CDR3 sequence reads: CATSRDSRGGRGGWNTQYF. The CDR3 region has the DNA TGTGCCACCAGCAGAGATTCCAGAGGTGGGCGCGGGGGTTGGAATACGCAGTATTTT.

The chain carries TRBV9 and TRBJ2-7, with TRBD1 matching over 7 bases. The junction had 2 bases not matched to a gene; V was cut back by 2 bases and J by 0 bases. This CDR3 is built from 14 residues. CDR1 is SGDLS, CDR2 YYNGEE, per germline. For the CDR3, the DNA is TGTGCCAGCAGCGTTTGGGACAGCTCCTACGAGCAGTACTTC. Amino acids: CASSVWDSSYEQYF. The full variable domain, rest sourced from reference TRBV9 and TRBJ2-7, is DSGVTQTPKHLITATGQRVTLRCSPRSGDLSVYWYQQSLDQGLQFLIQYYNGEERAKGNILERFSAQQFPDLHSELNLSSLELGDSALYFCASSVWDSSYEQYFGPGTRLTVT.